This record covers a single TCR beta chain. The protocol was immunoSEQ multiplex PCR, while the TCRdb copy is restricted to in-frame clones and leaves out a portion. This sample has around 440,000 clones, with around 88% found just once. This sample was included in a study of blood T cell repertoires in COVID-19. Study-level background: Nucleic acid was either cDNA or gDNA, and it came from T cells, B-cell-depleted T cells, or PBMCs.

Trimming at V came to 2 bases and at J to 2 bases, leaving 1 base not matched to a gene. The germline CDR1 and CDR2 sequences are SQVTM and ANQGSEA. There are 13 residues in the CDR3. This sequence originates from a woman aged 50 to 65 with COVID-19, enrolled during active disease. Sequenced material: peripheral blood. The J gene is TRBJ2-7, the V gene TRBV29-1; 9 nucleotides agree with TRBD1. The CDR3 loop is CSVERTGAYEQYF. The CDR3 coding sequence is TGCAGCGTTGAAAGGACAGGGGCCTACGAGCAGTACTTC.